This TCR beta chain was sequenced for a study of early T cells in non-severe SARS-CoV-2 infection (dated by TCRdb to the early 2020s). For the wider study: TCR sequencing used bulk RNA from unsorted whole blood, so alpha and beta chains could not be paired.

Overall results and qualifications from the work: VDJdb matching was skewed toward anti-spike CD8 responses and likely underestimated virus-specific expansions by missing private and CD4 specificities.

A case-control design nested within a healthcare worker cohort in London, UK, was used, with weekly nasopharyngeal swab PCR tests and blood sampling performed. Healthcare workers were enrolled in the week of the UK lockdown, from 23 to 31 March 2020, and were followed every week for up to roughly 15 weeks. Library preparation employed 5' RACE. The sequencer listed for this sample is NextSeq 500. In the TCR library protocol, unique molecular identifiers were attached to individual cDNA molecules to correct for PCR bias and sequencing error. Both TCR alpha and beta chains were sequenced, and tight co-correlation was observed between alpha and beta sequence abundances in each sample. On the authors' methods: Decombinator V4 was used to annotate TCR sequences for V gene, J gene and CDR3. Expanded TCRs were defined as changing significantly between any two time points under a Poisson model with p below 0.0001. TCR abundances were normalised to the total number of TCRs sequenced per sample and were expressed as counts per million. VDJdb, accessed 1 November 2021, was searched for CMV, EBV and SARS-CoV-2 annotated TCRs, excluding TCRs annotated for multiple antigens. TCRdb took the public reads, trimmed them with fastp at Q25, ran MiXCR for clone calling and kept in-frame beta chains. Each entry is one CDR3 protein sequence, shown with its most common DNA and genes. TCRdb, not the authors, supplied the V and J calls. The sample table lists some 110,000 distinct CDR3 sequences, 15% of them with a count of one. The top ten constitute 21% of the sample.

This clonotype showed up just a few times. The clone's antigen remains unknown. No base quality information exists; no much larger clone differs at one position. The origin of this receptor is an adult who was a healthcare worker with PCR-confirmed SARS-CoV-2 infection or an uninfected control (not recorded which). The sample comprised whole blood.

The CDR3 is CASSPRGQSNQPQHF. DNA sequence: TGTGCCAGCAGCCCAAGAGGGCAGTCTAATCAGCCCCAGCATTTT. The V and J genes are TRBV11-2 and TRBJ1-5; confidence is insufficient to name the D gene. The junction shows trimming of 5 bases on V and 4 bases on J, plus 15 bases between the germline ends. Including cysteine and phenylalanine, the CDR3 has 15 amino acids. Only the CDR3 region is kept as DNA, spanning 45 bases read in frame from base 1. CDR1 is given as SGHAT and CDR2 as FQNNGV, both from the germline V gene.